The clone carrying this T cell receptor beta chain came up a few times. Its antigen is as yet unknown. The data belong to a study of response to subunit inactivated influenza vaccine. Study results and limitations: Every seasonal influenza vaccination brings in few new T cells, the authors suggested.

Each CDR3 protein is one row after TCRdb ran MiXCR on the RT-PCR reads. The sample records over 400,000 distinct CDR3 sequences, over 10% being singletons. The CDR3 is 14 residues long. V lost 3 bases to trimming and J lost 1 base, with 8 bases between them. Germline CDR1 and CDR2: ENHRY and SYGVKD. This chain connects TRBV10-3 to TRBJ2-3; D might be TRBD1 (5 bases). Here the sequenced sample was PBMCs from blood, taken more than 35 days after vaccination. This TCR came from a man between 50 and 59 years old who received an inactivated influenza vaccine. The DNA for the CDR3 is TGTGCCATCAGTGACTCAGGGCGCACAGATACGCAGTATTTT. It codes for CAISDSGRTDTQYF.